This T cell receptor beta chain came from a study of spatial heterogeneity in lung cancer. CDR3 length: 15 residues. V shed 2 bases, J shed 0 bases, and the junction held 1 base outside the gene matches. The germline CDR1 and CDR2 sequences are KGHSH and LQKENI. Time point here: sample taken at primary tumor resection. Tumor, nontumor lung or frozen PBMC supplied whole RNA, sequenced without sorting. MiXCR, run by TCRdb on the 5' RACE reads, gives a single entry per CDR3 protein. The table lists 10,000 to 11,000 distinct CDR3 sequences, approximately 5.8% of them singletons. The source material was PBMCs, sampled at surgery. V and J are TRBV18 and TRBJ2-1, with 7 bases aligning to TRBD2. The TCR sequence derives from a male donor with early-stage non-small cell lung cancer. The CDR3 DNA is TGTGCCAGCTCACCAGGGGGGGGCTCCTACAATGAGCAGTTCTTC. It translates to CASSPGGGSYNEQFF.